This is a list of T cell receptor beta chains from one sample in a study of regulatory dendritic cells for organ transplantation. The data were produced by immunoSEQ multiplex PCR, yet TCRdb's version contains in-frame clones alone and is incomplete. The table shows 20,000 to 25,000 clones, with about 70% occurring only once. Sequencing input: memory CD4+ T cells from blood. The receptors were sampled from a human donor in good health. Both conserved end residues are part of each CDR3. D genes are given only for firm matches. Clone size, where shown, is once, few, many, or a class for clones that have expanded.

cdr3_nt: TGCGCCAGCAGGCTAGCGGGAAGCACAGATACGCAGTATTTT
cdr3_aa: CASRLAGSTDTQYF
j_call: TRBJ2-3
d_call: TRBD2
clone_size: -
v_call: TRBV5-1

cdr3_nt: TGTGCCAGCAGCAAAGATTTCTCCTGCACAGATACGCAGTATTTT
cdr3_aa: CASSKDFSCTDTQYF
j_call: TRBJ2-3
d_call: -
clone_size: -
v_call: TRBV21-1

cdr3_nt: TGTGCCAGCAGCCAAACAGGGTTCGGGGAGACCCAGTACTTC
cdr3_aa: CASSQTGFGETQYF
j_call: TRBJ2-5
d_call: -
clone_size: -
v_call: TRBV11-3

cdr3_nt: TGTGCCATCAGTGACTCAACTAGCGGGGGGAATGAGCAGTTCTTC
cdr3_aa: CAISDSTSGGNEQFF
j_call: TRBJ2-1
d_call: TRBD2
clone_size: -
v_call: TRBV10-3

cdr3_nt: TGTGCCAGCAATGGGCGGGGGGGCCCGCGGGAGACCCAGTACTTC
cdr3_aa: CASNGRGGPRETQYF
j_call: TRBJ2-5
d_call: TRBD2
clone_size: -
v_call: TRBV2

cdr3_nt: TGCGCCAGCAGCTTGCCGGGACAGTACACCGGGGAGCTGTTTTTT
cdr3_aa: CASSLPGQYTGELFF
j_call: TRBJ2-2
d_call: TRBD1
clone_size: -
v_call: TRBV5-1

cdr3_nt: TGTGCCAGCAGCTTGGGACTAGCCACCGGGGAGCTGTTTTTT
cdr3_aa: CASSLGLATGELFF
j_call: TRBJ2-2
d_call: TRBD2
clone_size: -
v_call: TRBV7-2

cdr3_nt: TGCGCCAGCAGTGAATCGGGGGGCCTTGTTGGGACCCAGTACTTC
cdr3_aa: CASSESGGLVGTQYF
j_call: TRBJ2-5
d_call: -
clone_size: few
v_call: TRBV10-2

cdr3_nt: TGTGCCAGCAGCCCTGAAACCCAGGGGGGCGGCTACACCTTC
cdr3_aa: CASSPETQGGGYTF
j_call: TRBJ1-2
d_call: TRBD1
clone_size: few
v_call: TRBV7-9

cdr3_nt: TGCGCCAGCGGCGGGGGCTTCTACGAGACCCAGTACTTC
cdr3_aa: CASGGGFYETQYF
j_call: TRBJ2-5
d_call: -
clone_size: -
v_call: TRBV5-1

cdr3_nt: TGTGCCAGCACCGACGGGACTAACTATGGCTACACCTTC
cdr3_aa: CASTDGTNYGYTF
j_call: TRBJ1-2
d_call: -
clone_size: few
v_call: TRBV6-5

cdr3_nt: TGCGCCAGCAGCTTTCGAAAGGGCGGGGAGACCCAGTACTTC
cdr3_aa: CASSFRKGGETQYF
j_call: TRBJ2-5
d_call: -
clone_size: few
v_call: TRBV5-1

cdr3_nt: TGTGCCAGCAGTTATTCGACCTCAAGGGAGGAAGCTTTCTTT
cdr3_aa: CASSYSTSREEAFF
j_call: TRBJ1-1
d_call: -
clone_size: few
v_call: TRBV6-6

cdr3_nt: TGCGCCAGCAGCCGAGATGTAGGTGGGGGGGCGTCGAGCTCCTACAATGAGCAGTTCTTC
cdr3_aa: CASSRDVGGGASSSYNEQFF
j_call: TRBJ2-1
d_call: -
clone_size: -
v_call: TRBV4-1

cdr3_nt: TGTGCCAGCAGCGGCCATATCGGGCGGGGTATCTACGAGCAGTACTTC
cdr3_aa: CASSGHIGRGIYEQYF
j_call: TRBJ2-7
d_call: -
clone_size: -
v_call: TRBV9